A single sample gave rise to the 9 T cell receptor beta chains below, sequenced in a study of blood T cell repertoires in COVID-19 (dated by TCRdb to 2020 to 2022). Libraries were built with the immunoSEQ multiplex PCR assay. Imported from immuneACCESS, the table was reduced by TCRdb to in-frame sequences with V and J called. These copies leave out some clones; in studies compared against another copy, an unresolved V gene accounts for under half, and the cause of the remainder is not known. In all, the sample holds fewer than 150,000 clones, and around three quarters of those were seen once. The top ten hold approximately 11% of the sample. The sample comprised peripheral blood. Receptors originate from a human donor in a cohort sampled during active COVID-19.

V usage is TRBV5-4 and J usage is TRBJ1-2, with D possibly matching TRBD1 (6 bases). V lost 3 bases and J 7 bases, leaving 22 bases between the germline ends. CDR1 and CDR2 from the germline V gene are SGHNT and YYREEE (reference sequence). The CDR3 contains 16 residues. CDR3 amino acids: CASSSETGGRAVGYTF. DNA for the CDR3: TGTGCCAGCAGCTCGGAGACGGGGGGGCGAGCGGTTGGCTACACCTTC.

The rearrangement uses TRBV5-4 and TRBJ2-1, with a possible D match to TRBD1 (5 bases). The germline V gene has CDR1 SGHNT and CDR2 YYREEE (reference sequence). This CDR3 region has 13 residues. Trimming took off 0 bases at V and 9 bases at J, with 10 bases between the two ends. The CDR3: CASSLGRESEQFF. The CDR3 DNA sequence: TGTGCCAGCAGCTTGGGCAGGGAAAGTGAGCAGTTCTTC.

The V call is TRBV6-5, the J call TRBJ1-3; 9 bases fit TRBD1. The germline CDR1 and CDR2 sequences are MNHEY and SVGAGI. The CDR3 has 15 amino acids. The J segment lost 2 bases and the V segment lost 5 bases, leaving 4 bases of the junction unmatched. Here the CDR3 reads CASSPGTGTGNTIYF. In nucleotides, the CDR3 is TGTGCCAGCAGTCCCGGGACAGGGACTGGAAACACCATATATTTT.

This chain uses TRBV18 with TRBJ1-3; 7 bases fit TRBD1. The length of the CDR3 is 17 residues. Germline V lookup: CDR1 KGHSH, CDR2 LQKENI. The V and J ends lost 3 bases and 1 base, in that order; junction bases with no gene match: 9. CDR3 sequence: CASSPGTAILSGNTIYF. The CDR3 DNA reads as TGTGCCAGCTCACCCGGGACAGCGATCCTTTCTGGAAACACCATATATTTT.

This clone was seen only a few times. The V gene is TRBV6-4, the J gene TRBJ1-2; perhaps TRBD1 as D (6 bases). V was trimmed by 2 bases and J by 8 bases, leaving 12 bases between them. The CDR3 totals 13 residues. Germline loops: CDR1 MRHNA, CDR2 SNTAGT. DNA for the CDR3: TGTGCCAGCAGTGACCTTACAGGGCGCGGCTACACCTTC. The encoded protein is CASSDLTGRGYTF.

J is TRBJ1-1 and V is TRBV30; possibly TRBD1 for D (6 bases). Trimming stripped 3 bases from V and 0 bases from J, with 14 bases between. CDR1 GTSNPN and CDR2 SVGIG come from the germline V gene (reference sequence). This CDR3 is built from 15 residues. Here the CDR3 DNA reads TGTGCCTGGAGGGACCTCAGGGGACTGAACACTGAAGCTTTCTTT. Its translation: CAWRDLRGLNTEAFF.

The V and J genes are TRBV6-2 or TRBV6-3 and TRBJ2-5, with 9 nucleotides matching TRBD2. V trimming: 4 bases; J trimming: 4 bases; junction bases outside the gene matches: 13. The CDR3 is 17 amino acids. Per germline, CDR1 MNHEY and CDR2 SVGEGT. Here the CDR3 reads CASSWAGGVAQPETQYF. CDR3 sequence (DNA): TGTGCCAGCAGTTGGGCGGGGGGGGTAGCCCAACCAGAGACCCAGTACTTC.

The count of this clone is one. The V call is TRBV19, the J call TRBJ1-5, with 9 bases lining up with TRBD1. The CDR3 contains 15 residues. Unmatched junction bases numbered 5, after V lost 5 bases and J lost 3 bases. CDR1 and CDR2 (germline): LNHDA, SQIVND (reference sequence). The CDR3 sequence: CASSPAQGANQPQHF. The CDR3 region has the DNA TGTGCCAGTAGTCCAGCACAGGGGGCCAATCAGCCCCAGCATTTT.

The chain joins TRBV19 to TRBJ1-2; D is ambiguous. The CDR3 is made up of 13 amino acids. The germline V gene encodes CDR1 LNHDA and CDR2 SQIVND (reference sequence). Trimming stripped 2 bases from V and 5 bases from J, with 9 bases between. The CDR3 spells CASSINLYYGYTF. The CDR3 region has the DNA TGTGCCAGTAGTATAAATCTCTATTATGGCTACACCTTC. Full variable domain (rest looked up from reference TRBV19 and TRBJ1-2): DGGITQSPKYLFRKEGQNVTLSCEQNLNHDAMYWYRQDPGQGLRLIYYSQIVNDFQKGDIAEGYSVSREKKESFPLTVTSAQKNPTAFYLCASSINLYYGYTFGSGTRLTVV.